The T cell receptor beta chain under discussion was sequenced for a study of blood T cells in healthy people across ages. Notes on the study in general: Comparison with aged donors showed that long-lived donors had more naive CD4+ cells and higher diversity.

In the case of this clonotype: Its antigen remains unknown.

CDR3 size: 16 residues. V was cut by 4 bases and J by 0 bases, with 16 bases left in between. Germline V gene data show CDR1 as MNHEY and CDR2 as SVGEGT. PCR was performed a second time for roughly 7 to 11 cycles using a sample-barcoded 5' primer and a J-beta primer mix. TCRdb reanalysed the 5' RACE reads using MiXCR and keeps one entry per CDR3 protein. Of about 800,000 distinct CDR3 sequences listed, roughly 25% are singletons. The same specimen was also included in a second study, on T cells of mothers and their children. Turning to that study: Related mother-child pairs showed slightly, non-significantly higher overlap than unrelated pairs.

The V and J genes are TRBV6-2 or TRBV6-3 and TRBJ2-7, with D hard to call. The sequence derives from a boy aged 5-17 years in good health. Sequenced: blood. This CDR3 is CASSFAAVHHSYEQYF. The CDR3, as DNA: TGTGCCAGCAGTTTTGCGGCAGTACATCACTCCTACGAGCAGTACTTC.